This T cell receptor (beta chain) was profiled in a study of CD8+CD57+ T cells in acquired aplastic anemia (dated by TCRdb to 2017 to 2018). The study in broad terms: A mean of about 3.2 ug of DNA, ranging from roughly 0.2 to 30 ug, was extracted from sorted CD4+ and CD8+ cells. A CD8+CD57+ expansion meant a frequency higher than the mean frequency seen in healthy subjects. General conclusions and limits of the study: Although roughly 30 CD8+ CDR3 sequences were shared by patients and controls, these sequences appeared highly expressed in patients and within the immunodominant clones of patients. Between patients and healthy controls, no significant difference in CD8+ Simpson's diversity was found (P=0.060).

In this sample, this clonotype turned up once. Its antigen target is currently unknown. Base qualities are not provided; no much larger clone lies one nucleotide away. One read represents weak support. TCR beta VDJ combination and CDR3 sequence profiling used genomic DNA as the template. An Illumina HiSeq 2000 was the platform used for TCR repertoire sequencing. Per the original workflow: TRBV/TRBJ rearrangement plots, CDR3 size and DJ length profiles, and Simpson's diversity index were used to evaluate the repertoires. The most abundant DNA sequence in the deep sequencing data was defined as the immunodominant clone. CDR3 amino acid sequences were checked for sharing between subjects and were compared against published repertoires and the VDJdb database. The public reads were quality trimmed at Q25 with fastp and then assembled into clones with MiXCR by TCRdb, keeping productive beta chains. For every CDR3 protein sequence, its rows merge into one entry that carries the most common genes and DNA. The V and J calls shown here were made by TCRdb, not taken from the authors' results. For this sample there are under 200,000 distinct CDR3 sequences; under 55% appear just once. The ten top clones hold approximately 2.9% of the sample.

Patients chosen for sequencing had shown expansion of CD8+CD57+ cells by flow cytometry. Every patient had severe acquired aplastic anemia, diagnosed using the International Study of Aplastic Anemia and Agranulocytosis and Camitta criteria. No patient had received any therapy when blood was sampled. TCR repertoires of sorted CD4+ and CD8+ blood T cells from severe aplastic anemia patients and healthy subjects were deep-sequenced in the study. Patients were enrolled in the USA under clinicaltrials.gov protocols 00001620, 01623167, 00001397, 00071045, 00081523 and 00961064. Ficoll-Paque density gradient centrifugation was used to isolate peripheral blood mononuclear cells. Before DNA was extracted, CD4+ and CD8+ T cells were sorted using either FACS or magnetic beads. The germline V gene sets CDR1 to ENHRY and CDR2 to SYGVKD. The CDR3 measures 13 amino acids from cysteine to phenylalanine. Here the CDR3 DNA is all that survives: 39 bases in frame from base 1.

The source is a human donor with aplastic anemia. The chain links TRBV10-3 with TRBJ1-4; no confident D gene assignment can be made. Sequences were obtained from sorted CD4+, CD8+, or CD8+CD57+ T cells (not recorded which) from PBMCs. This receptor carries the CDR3 CLVCPQFDEKLFF. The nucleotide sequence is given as TGTCTTGTATGCCCGCAGTTCGATGAAAAACTGTTTTTT.